A selection of T cell receptor beta chains follows, all from one sample in a study of T cell responses to AZD1222 COVID-19 vaccine. TCRdb's table, derived via immunoSEQ multiplex PCR, lists solely in-frame clones and lacks some. The data show about 150,000 clones, roughly 88% seen once. The sample was peripheral blood, taken 28 days after the second AZD1222 dose. These receptors were obtained from an adult who received the AZD1222 COVID-19 vaccine. CDR3s include the opening cysteine and the closing phenylalanine or tryptophan. Fields, in order: J gene, clone size, V gene, D gene, CDR3 protein, CDR3 DNA. The D gene is left open where the match is weak. The size field is filled for only some rows; it gives once, few, many or a size class.

TRBJ1-5 | - | TRBV6-5 | - | CASSRLQGNQPQHF | TGTGCCAGCAGCCGTTTGCAGGGCAATCAGCCCCAGCATTTT
TRBJ2-3 | - | TRBV10-1 | TRBD2 | CASSEALAGAPGTDTQYF | TGCGCCAGCAGTGAAGCACTAGCGGGGGCCCCGGGTACAGATACGCAGTATTTT
TRBJ2-6 | - | TRBV25-1 | TRBD1 | CASSDLQGFVGANVLTF | TGTGCCAGCAGTGATTTACAGGGGTTTGTAGGGGCCAACGTCCTGACTTTC
TRBJ1-5 | - | TRBV10-2 | TRBD1 | CASQGAGNQPQHF | TGCGCCAGCCAGGGGGCCGGCAATCAGCCCCAGCATTTT
TRBJ1-2 | - | TRBV29-1 | - | CSVVGQGYGYTF | TGCAGCGTTGTGGGGCAGGGCTATGGCTACACCTTC
TRBJ2-5 | many | TRBV5-4 | - | CASSLVPVETQYF | TGTGCCAGCAGCTTGGTTCCGGTAGAGACCCAGTACTTC
TRBJ1-6 | once | TRBV30 | - | CAWSSHRGSSYNSPLHF | TGTGCCTGGAGTTCGCACCGGGGGAGCTCCTATAATTCACCCCTCCACTTT
TRBJ2-1 | once | TRBV5-6 | TRBD2 | CASSALGGSANEQFF | TGTGCCAGCAGCGCCCTGGGCGGGAGTGCCAATGAGCAGTTCTTC
TRBJ1-2 | - | TRBV5-1 | - | CASSRDSGLDGYTF | TGCGCCAGCAGCCGTGACTCCGGATTGGATGGCTACACCTTC
TRBJ2-5 | - | TRBV5-1 | - | CASSLEETQYF | TGCGCCAGCAGCTTGGAAGAGACCCAGTACTTC
TRBJ2-7 | - | TRBV2 | TRBD1 | CASSRDRAYEQYF | TGTGCCAGCAGTCGGGACAGAGCCTACGAGCAGTACTTC
TRBJ2-3 | - | TRBV9 | - | CASSVRGDTDTQYF | TGTGCCAGCAGCGTTAGAGGGGACACAGATACGCAGTATTTT
TRBJ2-7 | - | TRBV12-3/TRBV12-4 | - | CASSPRADYEQYF | TGTGCCAGCAGTCCCAGGGCGGACTACGAGCAGTACTTC
TRBJ2-1 | - | TRBV24-1 | TRBD2 | CATSETSGGRQFF | TGTGCCACCAGTGAGACTAGCGGGGGACGGCAGTTCTTC
TRBJ1-3 | - | TRBV29-1 | TRBD1 | CSGQGANSGNTIYF | TGCAGCGGGCAGGGGGCGAACTCTGGAAACACCATATATTTT
TRBJ1-2 | - | TRBV11-2 | - | CASSSGGRYGYTF | TGTGCCAGCAGCTCTGGGGGAAGATATGGCTACACCTTC
TRBJ1-5 | - | TRBV18 | - | CASSITKLNQPQHF | TGTGCCAGCTCAATTACGAAGCTCAATCAGCCCCAGCATTTT
TRBJ2-7 | - | TRBV6-1 | - | CASSEPPGREQYF | TGTGCCAGCAGTGAGCCGCCAGGGCGCGAGCAGTACTTC
TRBJ2-7 | once | TRBV2 | - | CASSNLGYEQYF | TGTGCCAGCAGCAACCTAGGGTACGAGCAGTACTTC
TRBJ1-3 | - | TRBV18 | TRBD1 | CASSHAGTGDGNTIYF | TGTGCCAGCTCACATGCCGGGACAGGGGACGGAAACACCATATATTTT
TRBJ2-3 | - | TRBV2 | TRBD2 | CASSESGGAGDTQYF | TGTGCCAGCAGTGAAAGCGGGGGGGCCGGAGATACGCAGTATTTT
TRBJ1-5 | - | TRBV2 | - | CASTANSNQPQHF | TGTGCCAGCACGGCAAATAGCAATCAGCCCCAGCATTTT
TRBJ2-5 | - | TRBV7-9 | TRBD1 | CASRESTGTKETQYF | TGTGCCAGCAGGGAGTCGACAGGGACCAAAGAGACCCAGTACTTC
TRBJ1-3 | - | TRBV6-5 | - | CASSYAAGGTGNTIYF | TGTGCCAGCAGTTACGCCGCCGGGGGCACTGGAAACACCATATATTTT
TRBJ1-5 | - | TRBV6-5 | - | CATSLGGGGPQHF | TGTGCCACCTCTTTAGGCGGCGGGGGACCCCAGCATTTT
TRBJ1-6 | - | TRBV6-5 | TRBD1 | CASRGQGADNSPLHF | TGTGCCAGCAGGGGACAGGGGGCGGATAATTCACCCCTCCACTTT